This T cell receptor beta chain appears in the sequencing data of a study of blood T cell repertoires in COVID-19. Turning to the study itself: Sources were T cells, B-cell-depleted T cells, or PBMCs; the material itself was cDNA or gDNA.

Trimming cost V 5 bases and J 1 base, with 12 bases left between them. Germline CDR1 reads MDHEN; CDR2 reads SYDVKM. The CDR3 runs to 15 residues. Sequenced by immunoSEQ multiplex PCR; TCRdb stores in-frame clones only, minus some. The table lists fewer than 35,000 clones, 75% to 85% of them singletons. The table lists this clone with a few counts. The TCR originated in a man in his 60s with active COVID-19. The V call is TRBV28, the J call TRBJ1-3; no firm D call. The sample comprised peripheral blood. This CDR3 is CASSVIRKSGNTIYF. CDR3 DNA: TGTGCCAGCAGTGTAATCAGGAAGTCTGGAAACACCATATATTTT.